These T cell receptor beta chains were read from a single sample in a study of post-analysis software for immune sequencing data. TCRdb redid the calling of the PCR reads with MiXCR, one entry per CDR3 protein. The table records hundreds of thousands of distinct CDR3 sequences, 30% of them present only once. Sequencing was done on a sample of blood. The origin of the receptors is a girl between 5 and 17 years old with multiple sclerosis. Each CDR3 is given with its conserved first and last residue. The D gene is left open where the match is weak. Some rows mark clone size as missing; the rest say once, few, many or name a class of expanded clone.

clone size: .; CDR3 length: 17; D gene: TRBD1; J gene: TRBJ2-7; V gene: TRBV6-6; CDR3 DNA: TGTGCCAGCAGTTACTCGATGGGGACAGGGGGTTTCTACGAGCAGTACTTC; CDR3 protein: CASSYSMGTGGFYEQYF
clone size: few; CDR3 length: 15; D gene: TRBD1; J gene: TRBJ2-1; V gene: TRBV7-9; CDR3 DNA: TGTGCCAGCAGCTCCGACAGGGGGCCCAACAATGAGCAGTTCTTC; CDR3 protein: CASSSDRGPNNEQFF
clone size: few; CDR3 length: 13; D gene: TRBD1; J gene: TRBJ2-4; V gene: TRBV29-1; CDR3 DNA: TGCAGCGTTGAACCGACAGGGTTGGGCATTCAGTACTTC; CDR3 protein: CSVEPTGLGIQYF
clone size: few; CDR3 length: 13; D gene: TRBD2; J gene: TRBJ2-5; V gene: TRBV4-2; CDR3 DNA: TGTGCCAGCAGCCAAGAGGGAGGGGATTTGGAGTACTTC; CDR3 protein: CASSQEGGDLEYF
clone size: .; CDR3 length: 12; D gene: .; J gene: TRBJ2-1; V gene: TRBV27; CDR3 DNA: TGTGTCAGCAGACAAAACATCGGGGAGCAGTTCTTC; CDR3 protein: CVSRQNIGEQFF
clone size: few; CDR3 length: 17; D gene: TRBD2; J gene: TRBJ2-7; V gene: TRBV27; CDR3 DNA: TGTGCCAGCAGTTTACGTAGTGGACTAGCGGGAGTCCACGAGCAGTACTTC; CDR3 protein: CASSLRSGLAGVHEQYF
clone size: once; CDR3 length: 13; D gene: .; J gene: TRBJ2-7; V gene: TRBV7-8; CDR3 DNA: TGTGCCAGCAGCTTACCCATGAGATACGAGCAGTACTTC; CDR3 protein: CASSLPMRYEQYF
clone size: .; CDR3 length: 15; D gene: .; J gene: TRBJ1-5; V gene: TRBV20-1; CDR3 DNA: TGCAGTGCTAGCCCCCTTCCGGGACGTACGCAGCCCCAGCATTTT; CDR3 protein: CSASPLPGRTQPQHF
clone size: few; CDR3 length: 12; D gene: TRBD2; J gene: TRBJ2-7; V gene: TRBV29-1; CDR3 DNA: TGCAGCGGCGGGCGGGAGAAAAGCGAGCAGTACTTC; CDR3 protein: CSGGREKSEQYF
clone size: .; CDR3 length: 14; D gene: TRBD1; J gene: TRBJ2-2; V gene: TRBV10-3; CDR3 DNA: TGTGCCATCTCAGGGGGCGTCTCCACCGGGGAGCTGTTTTTT; CDR3 protein: CAISGGVSTGELFF
clone size: .; CDR3 length: 16; D gene: TRBD2; J gene: TRBJ2-3; V gene: TRBV27; CDR3 DNA: TGTGCCAGCAGTTCCTCCGGACTAGCGATCACAGATACGCAGTATTTT; CDR3 protein: CASSSSGLAITDTQYF
clone size: .; CDR3 length: 16; D gene: TRBD1; J gene: TRBJ1-2; V gene: TRBV5-5; CDR3 DNA: TGTGCCAGCAGCTTGGCAGGGACAGGGTTGATCGGGCGCTACACCTTC; CDR3 protein: CASSLAGTGLIGRYTF
clone size: few; CDR3 length: 15; D gene: .; J gene: TRBJ2-5; V gene: TRBV5-1; CDR3 DNA: TGCGCCAGCAGCCCCCGTTTGTCTCAGGAAGAGACCCAGTACTTC; CDR3 protein: CASSPRLSQEETQYF
clone size: few; CDR3 length: 13; D gene: .; J gene: TRBJ1-2; V gene: TRBV5-6; CDR3 DNA: TGTGCCAGCAGCGGCGGGGTTAACTATGGCTACACCTTC; CDR3 protein: CASSGGVNYGYTF
clone size: .; CDR3 length: 13; D gene: TRBD2; J gene: TRBJ2-5; V gene: TRBV6-5; CDR3 DNA: TGTGCCAGCCATGGGGAGGGTCGAGAGACCCAGTACTTC; CDR3 protein: CASHGEGRETQYF
clone size: few; CDR3 length: 16; D gene: TRBD2; J gene: TRBJ2-1; V gene: TRBV27; CDR3 DNA: TGTGCCAGCAGTTTAGTCACTAGCGGGGGGCCCAATGAGCAGTTCTTC; CDR3 protein: CASSLVTSGGPNEQFF
clone size: .; CDR3 length: 11; D gene: .; J gene: TRBJ2-1; V gene: TRBV14; CDR3 DNA: TGTGCCAGCATGGAGGGGAGCGAGCAGTTCTTC; CDR3 protein: CASMEGSEQFF
clone size: .; CDR3 length: 12; D gene: .; J gene: TRBJ2-7; V gene: TRBV27; CDR3 DNA: TGTGCCAGCATGACATCCCCCTACGAGCAGTACTTC; CDR3 protein: CASMTSPYEQYF
clone size: few; CDR3 length: 16; D gene: .; J gene: TRBJ2-3; V gene: TRBV24-1; CDR3 DNA: TGTGCCACCAGTGATCCAACATCCTCTAGCACAGATACGCAGTATTTT; CDR3 protein: CATSDPTSSSTDTQYF
clone size: .; CDR3 length: 15; D gene: .; J gene: TRBJ2-3; V gene: TRBV20-1; CDR3 DNA: TGCAGTGCTAGAACCGGGACACACAGCACAGATACGCAGTATTTT; CDR3 protein: CSARTGTHSTDTQYF
clone size: few; CDR3 length: 15; D gene: .; J gene: TRBJ1-6; V gene: TRBV12-3/TRBV12-4; CDR3 DNA: TGTGCCAGCAGATCCAGGACAGACTATAATTCACCCCTCCACTTT; CDR3 protein: CASRSRTDYNSPLHF
clone size: few; CDR3 length: 15; D gene: .; J gene: TRBJ2-3; V gene: TRBV20-1; CDR3 DNA: TGCAGTGCTAGAGATCAACAGGTCGGCACAGATACGCAGTATTTT; CDR3 protein: CSARDQQVGTDTQYF
clone size: many; CDR3 length: 16; D gene: TRBD1; J gene: TRBJ2-5; V gene: TRBV10-3; CDR3 DNA: TGTGCCATCAGCCCGAGCAGGGCAGGGGGCGAAGAGACCCAGTACTTC; CDR3 protein: CAISPSRAGGEETQYF
clone size: few; CDR3 length: 15; D gene: .; J gene: TRBJ2-4; V gene: TRBV7-2; CDR3 DNA: TGTGCCAGCAGCTTAACCCGGACTCGCGTTGACATTCAGTACTTC; CDR3 protein: CASSLTRTRVDIQYF
clone size: .; CDR3 length: 15; D gene: TRBD1; J gene: TRBJ2-1; V gene: TRBV7-9; CDR3 DNA: TGTGCCAGCAGCGTCAAGGGGGCGGGCTACAATGAGCAGTTCTTC; CDR3 protein: CASSVKGAGYNEQFF
clone size: few; CDR3 length: 14; D gene: .; J gene: TRBJ2-5; V gene: TRBV20-1; CDR3 DNA: TGCAGTGCTAGAGGTCGCCTAGCATCCGAGACCCAGTACTTC; CDR3 protein: CSARGRLASETQYF
clone size: .; CDR3 length: 17; D gene: .; J gene: TRBJ2-1; V gene: TRBV5-1; CDR3 DNA: TGCGCCAGCAGCTTGGAACCGGCGGTTAGCTCCTACAATGAGCAGTTCTTC; CDR3 protein: CASSLEPAVSSYNEQFF
clone size: .; CDR3 length: 12; D gene: .; J gene: TRBJ1-1; V gene: TRBV6-1; CDR3 DNA: TGTGCCAGCAGGGCGATGAACACTGAAGCTTTCTTT; CDR3 protein: CASRAMNTEAFF
clone size: .; CDR3 length: 13; D gene: TRBD1; J gene: TRBJ1-5; V gene: TRBV5-5; CDR3 DNA: TGTGCCAGCAGCCCGGACAGGGGGCATGGCCAGCATTTT; CDR3 protein: CASSPDRGHGQHF
clone size: .; CDR3 length: 14; D gene: .; J gene: TRBJ2-7; V gene: TRBV20-1; CDR3 DNA: TGCAGTGCTAGGGTAGGGGATTTCGCCTACGAGCAGTACTTC; CDR3 protein: CSARVGDFAYEQYF
clone size: few; CDR3 length: 15; D gene: .; J gene: TRBJ1-1; V gene: TRBV10-3; CDR3 DNA: TGTGCCATCAGTGAGTCGGGATATGGGAACACTGAAGCTTTCTTT; CDR3 protein: CAISESGYGNTEAFF
clone size: .; CDR3 length: 16; D gene: .; J gene: TRBJ2-2; V gene: TRBV28; CDR3 DNA: TGTGCCAGCACCGCGGTCTCAGGGGCTGTCACCGGGGAGCTGTTTTTT; CDR3 protein: CASTAVSGAVTGELFF
clone size: few; CDR3 length: 10; D gene: .; J gene: TRBJ2-1; V gene: TRBV20-1; CDR3 DNA: TGCAGTGCTAGGCAGGATGAGCAGTTCTTC; CDR3 protein: CSARQDEQFF
clone size: .; CDR3 length: 13; D gene: .; J gene: TRBJ2-7; V gene: TRBV2; CDR3 DNA: TGTGCCAGCAGGGACCTCTCCTCCTACGAGCAGTACTTC; CDR3 protein: CASRDLSSYEQYF
clone size: few; CDR3 length: 13; D gene: .; J gene: TRBJ1-1; V gene: TRBV29-1; CDR3 DNA: TGCAGCGTGGGTTTGATTATGAACACTGAAGCTTTCTTT; CDR3 protein: CSVGLIMNTEAFF
clone size: few; CDR3 length: 14; D gene: TRBD2; J gene: TRBJ2-7; V gene: TRBV6-1; CDR3 DNA: TGTGCCAGCACCTCTAGCGGGATCTCCTACGAGCAGTACTTC; CDR3 protein: CASTSSGISYEQYF
clone size: .; CDR3 length: 13; D gene: TRBD1; J gene: TRBJ2-5; V gene: TRBV10-3; CDR3 DNA: TGTGCCATCAGCGGACAGGGTCAAGAGACCCAGTACTTC; CDR3 protein: CAISGQGQETQYF
clone size: few; CDR3 length: 12; D gene: .; J gene: TRBJ1-2; V gene: TRBV29-1; CDR3 DNA: TGCAGCGTTGTCGAAGGGAACTATGGCTACACCTTC; CDR3 protein: CSVVEGNYGYTF
clone size: .; CDR3 length: 16; D gene: TRBD2; J gene: TRBJ2-3; V gene: TRBV7-2; CDR3 DNA: TGTGCCAGCAGCGATGGACTAGCGGGAGGCACAGATACGCAGTATTTT; CDR3 protein: CASSDGLAGGTDTQYF
clone size: .; CDR3 length: 14; D gene: .; J gene: TRBJ2-7; V gene: TRBV20-1; CDR3 DNA: TGCAGTGCTAGAGATGAGACGAACCCCTACGAGCAGTACTTC; CDR3 protein: CSARDETNPYEQYF
clone size: few; CDR3 length: 15; D gene: .; J gene: TRBJ1-1; V gene: TRBV7-6; CDR3 DNA: TGTGCCAGCAGCTTAGGTTGGCAGGGCGGGACTGAAGCTTTCTTT; CDR3 protein: CASSLGWQGGTEAFF
clone size: few; CDR3 length: 12; D gene: .; J gene: TRBJ1-2; V gene: TRBV29-1; CDR3 DNA: TGCAGCGTTGAATCAATTTGGGTTGGCTACACCTTC; CDR3 protein: CSVESIWVGYTF
clone size: many; CDR3 length: 15; D gene: TRBD2; J gene: TRBJ2-3; V gene: TRBV10-3; CDR3 DNA: TGTGCCATCAGGCCCGGGACTAGCTCGTCGGATACGCAGTATTTT; CDR3 protein: CAIRPGTSSSDTQYF
clone size: .; CDR3 length: 12; D gene: TRBD1; J gene: TRBJ1-1; V gene: TRBV29-1; CDR3 DNA: TGCAGCGGAACACAGGGGTACACTGAAGCTTTCTTT; CDR3 protein: CSGTQGYTEAFF
clone size: .; CDR3 length: 16; D gene: .; J gene: TRBJ2-2; V gene: TRBV5-1; CDR3 DNA: TGCGCCAGCAGCTTGGGAGCACAGGGAACCACCGGGGAGCTGTTTTTT; CDR3 protein: CASSLGAQGTTGELFF
clone size: many; CDR3 length: 14; D gene: .; J gene: TRBJ1-2; V gene: TRBV29-1; CDR3 DNA: TGCAGCGTTGAAGACCCGGGACAAGGCAGGGACTACACCTTC; CDR3 protein: CSVEDPGQGRDYTF
clone size: .; CDR3 length: 16; D gene: TRBD1; J gene: TRBJ2-2; V gene: TRBV6-5; CDR3 DNA: TGTGCCAGCAGGCGTCCCGGGACAGGGATCACCGGGGAGCTGTTTTTT; CDR3 protein: CASRRPGTGITGELFF
clone size: few; CDR3 length: 16; D gene: TRBD1; J gene: TRBJ2-3; V gene: TRBV7-2; CDR3 DNA: TGTGCCAGCAGCGCAAGGACCAGGGGGCCAACAGATACGCAGTATTTT; CDR3 protein: CASSARTRGPTDTQYF
clone size: .; CDR3 length: 16; D gene: .; J gene: TRBJ2-1; V gene: TRBV5-1; CDR3 DNA: TGCGCCAGCAGCTGGGGTATCCTAGTCCCAAACAATGAGCAGTTCTTC; CDR3 protein: CASSWGILVPNNEQFF
clone size: few; CDR3 length: 14; D gene: .; J gene: TRBJ2-5; V gene: TRBV21-1; CDR3 DNA: TGTGCCAGCAGCAAAGGGACAGAAAAAGAGACCCAGTACTTC; CDR3 protein: CASSKGTEKETQYF
clone size: .; CDR3 length: 16; D gene: TRBD1; J gene: TRBJ2-5; V gene: TRBV28; CDR3 DNA: TGTGCCAGCAGTTTCAGGGGGCAGGGGGCCGGGGAGACCCAGTACTTC; CDR3 protein: CASSFRGQGAGETQYF
clone size: .; CDR3 length: 12; D gene: .; J gene: TRBJ1-5; V gene: TRBV6-1; CDR3 DNA: TGTGCCAGCAGGAGCGGCCATCAGCCCCAGCATTTT; CDR3 protein: CASRSGHQPQHF
clone size: .; CDR3 length: 13; D gene: .; J gene: TRBJ2-7; V gene: TRBV7-2; CDR3 DNA: TGTGCCAGCAGCTTAGTTTGGAGGGACGAGCAGTACTTC; CDR3 protein: CASSLVWRDEQYF